The 30 T cell receptor beta chains given below trace back to one sample, sequenced in a study of metastatic and nonmetastatic thyroid tumors. Thyroid surgery took place with no prior treatment in any patient. TCRdb recomputed clones from the PCR reads via MiXCR. Here the sample spans about 20,000 clones, 25% to 30% being singletons. The sample comprised tumor tissue. Receptors were obtained from a male donor with papillary thyroid cancer or a benign thyroid nodule (not recorded which). Some clones in this sample may be carry-over from other donors' samples.

This CDR3 reads CASSSTGGHTGELFF. In nucleotides, the CDR3 is TGTGCCAGCAGTAGTACAGGGGGCCACACCGGGGAGCTGTTTTTT. J is TRBJ2-2 and V is TRBV2; 9 bases are shared with TRBD1. V dropped 5 bases and J dropped 3; count of bases not matched to a gene: 4. The germline V gene encodes CDR1 SNHLY and CDR2 FYNNEI. CDR3 length equals 15 residues.

The rearrangement uses TRBV28 and TRBJ1-5; no firm D call. There are 12 residues in the CDR3. CDR1 is MDHEN and CDR2 is SYDVKM in the germline V gene. Trimming left V 7 bases short and J 2 bases short, with 6 bases between. The CDR3 coding sequence is TGTGCCAGCAACTCACGCAATCAGCCCCAGCATTTT. Translation: CASNSRNQPQHF.

This clone rates as medium-sized. The chain uses TRBV6-1 and TRBJ2-7; 7 bases are a match to TRBD1. J was trimmed by 0 bases and V by 1 base; bases with no gene match: 0. The length of the CDR3 is 14 residues. Germline values: CDR1 MNHNS, CDR2 SASEGT. In nucleotides, the CDR3 is TGTGCCAGCAGTGAAGGGGACAGCTCCTACGAGCAGTACTTC. It yields the protein CASSEGDSSYEQYF.

This chain links TRBV4-1 with TRBJ2-5; a weak D match, TRBD1 (5 bases). From germline, CDR1 is MGHRA and CDR2 YSYEKL. V was pared by 1 base and J by 2 bases, with 17 bases between. CDR3 length equals 17 residues. CDR3: CASSQAAPGAAQETQYF. As DNA, the CDR3 is TGCGCCAGCAGCCAAGCCGCGCCTGGGGCGGCTCAAGAGACCCAGTACTTC.

The chain is built from TRBV27 and TRBJ2-2, with TRBD1 as a possible D gene (6 bases). The V gene lost 1 base and the J gene lost 0 bases, with 9 bases spanning the gap. The CDR3 covers 16 residues. CDR1 and CDR2 from the germline V gene are MNHEY and SMNVEV (reference sequence). The CDR3 sequence is CASSLWGQANTGELFF. CDR3 in DNA: TGTGCCAGCAGTTTATGGGGGCAGGCGAACACCGGGGAGCTGTTTTTT.

J is TRBJ2-5 and V is TRBV28; TRBD2 matches at 7 bases. Per germline, CDR1 MDHEN and CDR2 SYDVKM. This CDR3 comprises 13 residues. Trimming cost V 6 bases and J 1 base; bases outside gene matches: 2. CDR3 sequence reads: CASRSSGQETQYF. Here the CDR3 DNA reads TGTGCCAGCAGATCTAGCGGCCAAGAGACCCAGTACTTC.

This chain joins TRBV20-1 and TRBJ2-1, with unresolved D. V shed 3 bases and J shed 9 bases, with 15 bases lying between them. CDR3 size: 13 residues. Germline-derived CDR1 and CDR2 are DFQATT and SNEGSKA (reference sequence). The CDR3 DNA follows: TGCAGTGCTAGCAGCGCCAGCTTTGGTGAGCAGTTCTTC. It is translated as CSASSASFGEQFF.

This clone ranks as medium-sized (0.01 to 0.1%). This sequence joins TRBV20-1 and TRBJ2-3, with 7 nucleotides matching TRBD2. The J segment lost 3 bases and the V segment lost 4 bases, leaving 10 bases of the junction unmatched. This CDR3 has 15 amino acids. Per the germline V gene, CDR1 is DFQATT and CDR2 is SNEGSKA (reference sequence). The CDR3 coding sequence is TGCAGTGCTAATTGGGCGGGGGAGATGACAGATACGCAGTATTTT. Its protein product is CSANWAGEMTDTQYF.

About this clone: Germline is not matched at one junction end, which may reflect a read error. The chain recombines TRBV24-1 with TRBJ2-2, with a weak D call TRBD2 (6 bases). Germline-derived CDR1 and CDR2 are KGHDR and SFDVKD. There are 17 residues in the CDR3. The CDR3 DNA is TGTGCCACCAGTGATTTTAGCGGCGGGATGGGCACCGGTGAGCTGTTTTTT. Protein: CATSDFSGGMGTGELFF.

In DNA, the CDR3 is TGTGCCAGAGGACGGGACAGGGTGTACAATGAGCAGTTCTTC. Translated: CARGRDRVYNEQFF. This chain uses TRBV7-2 with TRBJ2-1, with TRBD1 identical over 9 bases. Germline assignment: CDR1 SGHTA and CDR2 FQGNSA. The CDR3 covers 14 residues. V shed 9 bases, J shed 4 bases, and the junction held 7 bases outside the gene matches.

This clone came up many times. The V call is TRBV19, the J call TRBJ2-7; 11 nucleotides match TRBD2. CDR3 length: 13 residues. The germline V gene has CDR1 LNHDA and CDR2 SQIVND (reference sequence). The ends lost 5 bases at V and 6 bases at J; junction bases unmatched: 3. CDR3 residues: CASSHGTSGEQYF. CDR3 DNA sequence: TGTGCCAGTAGTCACGGGACTAGCGGCGAGCAGTACTTC.

This clone showed up many times. The genes are TRBV7-9 and TRBJ2-5; D is perhaps TRBD2 (5 bases). The CDR3 sequence is 14 residues long. The V gene's germline CDR1 is SEHNR and CDR2 FQNEAQ (reference sequence). With 3 bases removed from V and 5 bases from J, the gap between germline ends came to 13 bases. CDR3 sequence (DNA): TGTGCCAGCAGCTTGCCAGGTTCGGGGGAGACCCAGTACTTC. This codes for CASSLPGSGETQYF.

The genes are TRBV10-3 and TRBJ2-2, with D possibly being TRBD2 (5 bases). The CDR3 extends over 15 amino acids. Germline V gene sequence: CDR1 ENHRY, CDR2 SYGVKD. Deletions cut 1 base from V and 7 bases from J, with 13 bases between. The CDR3 DNA is TGTGCCATCAGTGAGTTCACTAGTTCGTTCGGGGAGCTGTTTTTT. It yields the protein CAISEFTSSFGELFF.

This clone was recorded many times. At the DNA level, this CDR3 is encoded by other sequences in the same sample as well. The V and J genes are TRBV6-2 or TRBV6-3 and TRBJ1-4; D is possibly TRBD1 (6 bases). V was pared by 6 bases and J by 7 bases, with 15 bases between. The CDR3 runs to 14 residues. CDR1 is MNHEY and CDR2 is SVGEGT in the germline V gene. The CDR3 spells CASSRTVLLEKLFF. The CDR3 DNA sequence: TGTGCCAGCAGCCGGACAGTTCTACTTGAAAAACTGTTTTTT.

This clone ranks as medium-sized. The CDR3 sequence: CASREPGQGWEQYF. The CDR3 region has the DNA TGTGCCAGCAGGGAGCCGGGACAGGGTTGGGAGCAGTACTTC. The rearrangement uses TRBV2 and TRBJ2-7, with 9 positions matching TRBD1. Germline-derived CDR1 and CDR2 are SNHLY and FYNNEI. This CDR3 contains 14 residues. With 6 bases clipped from V and 7 bases from J, the junction kept 10 bases outside the gene matches. Looking up the rest from reference TRBV2 and TRBJ2-7 gives the full variable domain: EPEVTQTPSHQVTQMGQEVILRCVPISNHLYFYWYRQILGQKVEFLVSFYNNEISEKSEIFDDQFSVERPDGSNFTLKIRSTKLEDSAMYFCASREPGQGWEQYFGPGTRLTVT.

The V and J genes are TRBV24-1 and TRBJ2-2, with 9 positions matching TRBD1. Germline V gene lookup returns CDR1 KGHDR and CDR2 SFDVKD. With V trimmed by 10 bases and J by 4 bases, 9 bases remained unmatched. This CDR3 contains 15 residues. This CDR3 reads CATTGTGFSTGELFF. CDR3 DNA: TGTGCCACTACCGGGACAGGGTTCAGCACCGGGGAGCTGTTTTTT.

This clone qualifies as medium-sized. The chain employs TRBV6-1 and TRBJ1-4; D gene unclear. Trimming shortened V by 6 bases and J by 5 bases, and 16 bases separated the two germline ends. The CDR3 totals 15 residues. From germline, CDR1 is MNHNS and CDR2 SASEGT. The CDR3 region has the DNA TGTGCCAGCAGCCCTAGCCTGGTTATAAATGAAAAACTGTTTTTT. It encodes CASSPSLVINEKLFF.

The chain is built from TRBV12-3 or TRBV12-4 and TRBJ2-7; D is possibly TRBD1 (5 bases). The length of the CDR3 is 13 residues. Trimming left V 3 bases short and J 2 bases short, with 8 bases between. This chain's CDR3 is CASSLGPAYEQYF. CDR3 in DNA: TGTGCCAGCAGTTTGGGGCCGGCCTACGAGCAGTACTTC.

The chain recombines TRBV10-3 with TRBJ2-7; perhaps TRBD1 as D (6 bases). The V gene lost 3 bases and the J gene lost 6 bases, with 27 bases spanning the gap. Germline loops: CDR1 ENHRY, CDR2 SYGVKD. The CDR3 covers 18 residues. CDR3 sequence (DNA): TGTGCCATCAGTGAAACTGGGTCAGGGGCTCCACCTCTACGCGAGCAGTACTTC. Residues: CAISETGSGAPPLREQYF.

In this sample, this clone turned up a few times. This chain uses TRBV6-1 with TRBJ2-6; 11 positions agree with TRBD1. Germline V gene sequence: CDR1 MNHNS, CDR2 SASEGT. Trimming took 5 bases from V and 5 from J; bases not matched to a gene: 5. This CDR3 comprises 16 residues. CDR3 DNA sequence: TGTGCCAGCAGTAGGGACAGGGGGAACAGGGCCAACGTCCTGACTTTC. Protein product: CASSRDRGNRANVLTF.

This clone was counted between two and nine times. The CDR3 here is CASSQGRPDHGYTF. The CDR3 DNA follows: TGTGCCAGCAGCCAAGGGCGCCCGGACCATGGCTACACCTTC. The rearrangement uses TRBV14 and TRBJ1-2, with unresolved D. V lost 1 base, J lost 6 bases, and 12 bases lay in between. CDR3 size: 14 residues. Germline CDR1 SGHDN, CDR2 FVKESK.

This clone has just a few counts. This chain connects TRBV2 to TRBJ2-1; D is possibly TRBD2 (5 bases). V lost 7 bases to trimming and J lost 0 bases, with 10 bases between them. CDR3 length: 14 amino acids. Germline V gene lookup returns CDR1 SNHLY and CDR2 FYNNEI. This chain's CDR3 is CASMEDLSYNEQFF. The DNA of the CDR3 is TGTGCCAGCATGGAGGACCTCTCCTACAATGAGCAGTTCTTC.

In this sample, this clone turned up many times. The chain recombines TRBV3-1 with TRBJ2-7; no clear D. Germline V gene sequence: CDR1 LGHDT, CDR2 YNNKEL (reference sequence). The length of the CDR3 is 13 residues. The germline V and J ends were trimmed by 2 bases and 4 bases, with 9 bases remaining between them. The CDR3 DNA follows: TGTGCCAGCAGCCAAACCCCTCGATACGAGCAGTACTTC. Amino acid sequence: CASSQTPRYEQYF.

This clone is labeled medium-sized. The rearrangement links TRBV9 to TRBJ1-4; weak D call: TRBD1 (5 bases). This CDR3 has 13 amino acids. Per germline, CDR1 SGDLS and CDR2 YYNGEE. Trimming cost V 3 bases and J 8 bases, with 11 bases left between them. This CDR3 reads CASSAPTEEKLFF. The DNA for the CDR3 is TGTGCCAGCAGCGCACCGACAGAAGAAAAACTGTTTTTT. Based on the CDR3 plus reference TRBV9 and TRBJ1-4, the full variable domain is DSGVTQTPKHLITATGQRVTLRCSPRSGDLSVYWYQQSLDQGLQFLIQYYNGEERAKGNILERFSAQQFPDLHSELNLSSLELGDSALYFCASSAPTEEKLFFGSGTQLSVL.

By its share, this clone is medium-sized. The chain couples TRBV12-3 or TRBV12-4 to TRBJ2-7; 11 bases match TRBD2. V gave up 5 bases and J gave up 1 base; unmatched junction bases: 10. This CDR3 region has 17 residues. CDR3 in DNA: TGTGCCAGCAGTCCGGGTACTAGCGGGAGTTTATCCTACGAGCAGTACTTC. Amino acid sequence: CASSPGTSGSLSYEQYF.

This clone has at least ten counts. The rearrangement joins TRBV5-4 to TRBJ2-2; 9 nucleotides match TRBD2. With V trimmed by 1 base and J by 4 bases, 5 bases remained unmatched. The germline V gene encodes CDR1 SGHNT and CDR2 YYREEE (reference sequence). This CDR3 is 16 amino acids long. The CDR3, as DNA: TGTGCCAGCAGCTTGCCAGCGGGGGGATTCACCGGGGAGCTGTTTTTT. Amino acid sequence: CASSLPAGGFTGELFF.

The chain carries TRBV20-1 and TRBJ1-6; the D gene is possibly TRBD1 (6 bases). Per the germline V gene, CDR1 is DFQATT and CDR2 is SNEGSKA (reference sequence). This CDR3 is 13 amino acids long. Trimming removed 3 bases at V and 7 bases at J, with 10 bases between. The CDR3 here is CSASNRVNSPLHF. CDR3 nucleotides: TGCAGTGCTAGCAACAGGGTAAATTCACCCCTCCACTTT.

The rearrangement links TRBV12-3 or TRBV12-4 to TRBJ2-1; 12 nucleotides align to TRBD2. Unmatched junction bases numbered 10, after V lost 6 bases and J lost 7 bases. This CDR3 spans 16 amino acids. Written as DNA, the CDR3 is TGTGCCAGCAGCAACAGTCTACTAGCGGGGGGAAATGAGCAGTTCTTC. Amino acids: CASSNSLLAGGNEQFF.

This clone turned up a few times. J is TRBJ2-3 and V is TRBV10-3, with 8 nucleotides matching TRBD2. With 5 bases clipped from V and 2 bases from J, the junction kept 6 bases outside the gene matches. The CDR3 extends over 15 amino acids. Germline lookup yields CDR1 ENHRY and CDR2 SYGVKD. In DNA, the CDR3 is TGTGCCATCAGTCCGGGAGGGTCCCTCACAGATACGCAGTATTTT. It is translated as CAISPGGSLTDTQYF.

CDR3 nucleotides: TGCAGTGCTAATTCCGGGACTAGTTTTGCAGATACGCAGTATTTT. Amino acid sequence: CSANSGTSFADTQYF. The chain has TRBV20-1 and TRBJ2-3, with 8 nucleotides matching TRBD2. CDR1 is DFQATT and CDR2 is SNEGSKA in the germline V gene (reference sequence). With V trimmed by 4 bases and J by 4 bases, 10 bases remained unmatched. The CDR3 is 15 amino acids.